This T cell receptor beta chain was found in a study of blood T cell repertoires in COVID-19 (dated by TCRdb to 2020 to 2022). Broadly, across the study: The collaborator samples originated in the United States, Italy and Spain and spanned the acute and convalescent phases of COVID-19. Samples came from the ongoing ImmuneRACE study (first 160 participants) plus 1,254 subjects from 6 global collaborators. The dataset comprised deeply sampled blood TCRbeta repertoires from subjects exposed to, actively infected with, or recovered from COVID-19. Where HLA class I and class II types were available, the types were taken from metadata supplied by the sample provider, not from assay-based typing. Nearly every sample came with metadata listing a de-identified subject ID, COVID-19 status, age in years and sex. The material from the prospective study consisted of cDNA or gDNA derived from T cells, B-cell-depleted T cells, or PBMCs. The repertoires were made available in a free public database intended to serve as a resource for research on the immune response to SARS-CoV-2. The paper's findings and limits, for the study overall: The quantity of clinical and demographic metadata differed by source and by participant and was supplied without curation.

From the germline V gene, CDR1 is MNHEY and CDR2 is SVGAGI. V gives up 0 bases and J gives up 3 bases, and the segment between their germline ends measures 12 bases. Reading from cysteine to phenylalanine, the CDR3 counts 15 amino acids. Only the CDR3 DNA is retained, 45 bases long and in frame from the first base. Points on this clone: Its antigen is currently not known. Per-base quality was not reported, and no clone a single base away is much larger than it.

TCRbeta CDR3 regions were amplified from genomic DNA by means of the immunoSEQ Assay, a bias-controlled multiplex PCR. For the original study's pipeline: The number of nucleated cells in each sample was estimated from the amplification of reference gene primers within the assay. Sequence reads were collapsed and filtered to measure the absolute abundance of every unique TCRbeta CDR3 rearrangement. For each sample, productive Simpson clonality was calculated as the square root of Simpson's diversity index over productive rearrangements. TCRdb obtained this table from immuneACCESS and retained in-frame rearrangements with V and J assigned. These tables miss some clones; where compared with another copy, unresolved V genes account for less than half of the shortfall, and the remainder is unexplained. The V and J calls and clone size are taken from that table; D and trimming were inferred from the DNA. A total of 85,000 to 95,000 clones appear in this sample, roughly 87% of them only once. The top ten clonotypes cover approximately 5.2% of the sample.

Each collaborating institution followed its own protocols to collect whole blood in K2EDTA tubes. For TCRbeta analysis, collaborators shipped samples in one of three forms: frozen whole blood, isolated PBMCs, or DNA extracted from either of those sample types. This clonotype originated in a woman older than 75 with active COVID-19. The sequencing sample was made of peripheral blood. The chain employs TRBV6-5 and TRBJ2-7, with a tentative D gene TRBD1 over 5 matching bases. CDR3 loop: CASSYSAGFYYEQYF. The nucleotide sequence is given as TGTGCCAGCAGTTACTCGGCAGGGTTTTACTACGAGCAGTACTTC.